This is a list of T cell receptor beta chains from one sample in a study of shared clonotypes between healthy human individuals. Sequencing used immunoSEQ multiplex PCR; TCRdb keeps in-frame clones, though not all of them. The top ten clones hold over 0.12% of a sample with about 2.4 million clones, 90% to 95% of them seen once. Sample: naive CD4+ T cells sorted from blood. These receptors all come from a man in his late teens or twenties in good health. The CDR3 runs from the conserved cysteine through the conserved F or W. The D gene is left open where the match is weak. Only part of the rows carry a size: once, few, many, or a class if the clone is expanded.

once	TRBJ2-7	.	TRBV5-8	CASSLEGSIGTSSYEQYF	TGTGCCAGCAGCTTGGAGGGCTCAATAGGGACGAGCTCCTACGAGCAGTACTTC
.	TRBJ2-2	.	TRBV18	CASRGLGINTGELFF	TGTGCCAGCCGCGGACTGGGGATTAACACCGGGGAGCTGTTTTTT
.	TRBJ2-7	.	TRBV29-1	CSVVGSGRGPFLFEQYF	TGCAGCGTTGTGGGGAGTGGCAGGGGACCCTTCCTGTTCGAGCAGTACTTC
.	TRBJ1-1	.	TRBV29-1	CSVGQGNTEAFF	TGCAGCGTTGGGCAGGGTAACACTGAAGCTTTCTTT
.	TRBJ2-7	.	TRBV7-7	CASSSTFSYEQYF	TGTGCTAGCAGCTCTACCTTCTCCTACGAGCAGTACTTC
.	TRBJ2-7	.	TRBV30	CAWSKFGTLSYEQYF	TGTGCCTGGAGTAAATTCGGTACCCTTTCCTACGAGCAGTACTTC
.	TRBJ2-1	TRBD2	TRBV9	CASSVGLAGSSYNEQFF	TGTGCCAGCAGCGTAGGACTAGCGGGGAGCTCCTACAATGAGCAGTTCTTC
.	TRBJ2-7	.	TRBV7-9	CASSLEGSGPILLDEQYF	TGTGCCAGCAGCTTAGAAGGGAGCGGTCCAATCCTCCTAGACGAGCAGTACTTC
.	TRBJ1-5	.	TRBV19	CASSIDPVSSNQPQHF	TGTGCCAGTAGTATAGACCCAGTTTCTAGCAATCAGCCCCAGCATTTT
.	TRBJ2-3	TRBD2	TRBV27	CASSLGPQELAGGRVGQYF	TGTGCCAGCAGTTTAGGACCCCAAGAACTAGCGGGAGGACGGGTCGGGCAGTATTTT
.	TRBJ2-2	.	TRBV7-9	CASNLRTANTGELFF	TGTGCCAGCAACCTTCGGACAGCAAACACCGGGGAGCTGTTTTTT
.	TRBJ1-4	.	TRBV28	CASSLSRGAGVEKLFF	TGTGCCAGCAGTTTATCCCGGGGAGCAGGGGTGGAAAAACTGTTTTTT
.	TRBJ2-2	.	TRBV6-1	CASSWSGVGELFF	TGTGCCAGCAGCTGGTCGGGGGTCGGGGAGCTGTTTTTT
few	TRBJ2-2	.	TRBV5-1	CASSLVGDNTGELFF	TGCGCCAGCAGCTTGGTTGGGGATAACACCGGGGAGCTGTTTTTT
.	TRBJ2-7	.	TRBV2	CASRSDITSEQYF	TGTGCCAGCAGGTCGGACATAACGAGCGAGCAGTACTTC
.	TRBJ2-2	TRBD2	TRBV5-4	CASSLGGPSGSVTGELFF	TGTGCCAGCAGCTTGGGAGGGCCTAGCGGGAGCGTAACCGGGGAGCTGTTTTTT
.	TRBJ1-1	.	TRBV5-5	CASSGDMNTEAFF	TGTGCCAGCAGCGGCGACATGAACACTGAAGCTTTCTTT
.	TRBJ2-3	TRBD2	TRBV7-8	CASSSLAGGADTQYF	TGTGCCAGCAGCTCCTTAGCGGGAGGGGCAGATACGCAGTATTTT
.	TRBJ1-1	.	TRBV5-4	CASSPGNLNTEAFF	TGTGCCAGCAGCCCAGGGAACCTGAACACTGAAGCTTTCTTT
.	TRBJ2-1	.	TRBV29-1	CSVEKVGPQRFF	TGCAGCGTTGAGAAAGTAGGCCCCCAACGGTTCTTC
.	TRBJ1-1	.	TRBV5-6	CASSFISGDTEAFF	TGTGCCAGCAGCTTCATTTCAGGGGACACTGAAGCTTTCTTT
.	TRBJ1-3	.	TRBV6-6	CASSYKWEAGNTIYF	TGTGCCAGCAGTTACAAATGGGAAGCTGGAAACACCATATATTTT
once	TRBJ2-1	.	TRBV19	CASSPDFNEQFF	TGTGCCAGTAGTCCGGACTTCAATGAGCAGTTCTTC
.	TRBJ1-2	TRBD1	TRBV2	CASSETGNNGYTF	TGTGCCAGCAGCGAGACAGGGAATAATGGCTACACCTTC
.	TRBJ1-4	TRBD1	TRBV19	CASSRQQGTNEKLFF	TGTGCCAGTAGTAGACAACAGGGGACTAATGAAAAACTGTTTTTT
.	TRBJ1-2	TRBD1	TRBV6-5	CASSGQGAFYGYTF	TGTGCCAGCAGCGGACAGGGGGCCTTCTATGGCTACACCTTC
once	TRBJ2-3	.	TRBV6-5	CASSEQGTDTQYF	TGTGCCAGCAGCGAACAGGGCACAGATACGCAGTATTTT
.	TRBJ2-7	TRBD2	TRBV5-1	CASNPSGGYEQYF	TGCGCCAGCAACCCTAGCGGGGGTTACGAGCAGTACTTC
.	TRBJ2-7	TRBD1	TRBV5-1	CASSSQTGGEQYF	TGCGCCAGCAGCTCCCAGACAGGGGGCGAGCAGTACTTC
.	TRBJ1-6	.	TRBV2	CASSTGTPPAPLHF	TGTGCCAGTTCAACCGGGACACCCCCAGCACCCCTCCACTTT
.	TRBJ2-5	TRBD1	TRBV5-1	CASSLAPGGGETQYF	TGCGCCAGCAGCTTGGCTCCAGGGGGTGGAGAGACCCAGTACTTC
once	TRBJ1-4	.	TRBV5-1	CASRLDSINEKLFF	TGCGCCAGCAGACTAGACAGCATTAATGAAAAACTGTTTTTT
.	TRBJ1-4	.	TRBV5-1	CASSLEAASNEKLFF	TGCGCCAGCAGCTTGGAGGCTGCCTCGAATGAAAAACTGTTTTTT
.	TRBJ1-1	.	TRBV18	CASSHLQGLNTEAFF	TGTGCCAGCTCACACCTACAAGGGCTGAACACTGAAGCTTTCTTT
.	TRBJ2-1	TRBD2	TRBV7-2	CASSLVSGRGYNEQFF	TGTGCCAGCAGCTTAGTAAGCGGGAGGGGGTACAATGAGCAGTTCTTC
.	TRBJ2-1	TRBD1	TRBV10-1	CASSGQGRNEQFF	TGCGCCAGCAGTGGACAGGGGAGGAATGAGCAGTTCTTC
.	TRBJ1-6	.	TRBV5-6	CASSLGGISPLHF	TGTGCCAGCAGCTTGGGGGGGATCTCACCCCTCCACTTT